The 21 T cell receptor beta chains below were found in one sample sequenced in a study of cytomegalovirus exposure and HLA in healthy donors. Primers for the PCR totalled 60 Vbeta and 13 Jbeta. Assay: immunoSEQ multiplex PCR; the TCRdb copy retains only in-frame clones and omits some. The repertoire consists of under 200,000 clones, with 79% occurring once and the leading ten covering under 4.5%. Specimen: PBMCs. The receptors here all came from a woman aged 25 to 45 in good health and CMV-seropositive.

The rearrangement joins TRBV27 to TRBJ1-4; 7 nucleotides match TRBD1. The V segment lost 5 bases and the J segment 9 bases; nucleotides outside the gene matches: 12. The CDR3 sequence is 15 residues long. CDR1 is MNHEY, CDR2 SMNVEV, per germline (reference sequence). CDR3: CASSPQGVSPQKLFF. CDR3 nucleotides: TGTGCCAGCAGTCCCCAGGGGGTGTCCCCTCAAAAACTGTTTTTT. Complete variable domain (other parts from reference TRBV27 and TRBJ1-4): EAQVTQNPRYLITVTGKKLTVTCSQNMNHEYMSWYRQDPGLGLRQIYYSMNVEVTDKGDVPEGYKVSRKEKRNFPLILESPSPNQTSLYFCASSPQGVSPQKLFFGSGTQLSVL.

This clone was found a few times. V usage is TRBV9 and J usage is TRBJ1-5, with D uncertain. The CDR3 is made up of 15 amino acids. CDR1 is SGDLS and CDR2 is YYNGEE in the germline V gene. Between the trimmed V and J ends, which lost 3 bases and 0 bases, there was a span of 10 bases. The CDR3 nucleotides are TGTGCCAGCAGCGCTACTTCTCATAGCAATCAGCCCCAGCATTTT. Protein sequence: CASSATSHSNQPQHF.

The chain combines TRBV9 with TRBJ1-2, with a weak D call TRBD1 (6 bases). CDR3 size: 15 residues. The germline V gene has CDR1 SGDLS and CDR2 YYNGEE. V was pared by 4 bases and J by 0 bases, with 13 bases between. CDR3 sequence: CASSPQGLSNYGYTF. Here the CDR3 DNA reads TGTGCCAGCAGCCCTCAGGGGCTCTCTAACTATGGCTACACCTTC.

This clone has a handful of counts. V and J are TRBV12-5 and TRBJ1-1; 10 bases fit TRBD1. V dropped 5 bases and J dropped 1; count of bases not matched to a gene: 4. The CDR3 loop spans 15 amino acids. The germline V gene has CDR1 LGHNT and CDR2 FRNRAP. The DNA for the CDR3 is TGTGCTAGTGGTCCGGGACAGGGGTCGAACACTGAAGCTTTCTTT. Protein product: CASGPGQGSNTEAFF.

This clone was seen a single time. V usage is TRBV30 and J usage is TRBJ2-3; 7 nucleotides match TRBD2. The germline gives CDR1 GTSNPN, CDR2 SVGIG (reference sequence). The J segment lost 4 bases and the V segment lost 5 bases, leaving 6 bases of the junction unmatched. CDR3 length: 13 amino acids. This CDR3 is CAWGGGLPDTQYF. In nucleotides, the CDR3 is TGTGCCTGGGGGGGAGGGTTGCCAGATACGCAGTATTTT. The variable domain in full, completed from reference TRBV30 and TRBJ2-3, reads SQTIHQWPATLVQPVGSPLSLECTVEGTSNPNLYWYRQAAGRGLQLLFYSVGIGQISSEVPQNLSASRPQDRQFILSSKKLLLSDSGFYLCAWGGGLPDTQYFGPGTRLTVL.

The chain is built from TRBV27 and TRBJ2-2; possibly TRBD2 for D (6 bases). Germline-derived CDR1 and CDR2 are MNHEY and SMNVEV (reference sequence). The ends were cut back, 8 bases at V and 4 bases at J, with 20 bases in the middle. The CDR3 extends over 16 amino acids. As DNA, the CDR3 is TGTGCCAGCGGATCCGGGAGCTCCGTCCCCACCGGGGAGCTGTTTTTT. It codes for CASGSGSSVPTGELFF.

This clone was picked up a small number of times. The J gene is TRBJ2-3, the V gene TRBV18; D ambiguous. Germline values: CDR1 KGHSH, CDR2 LQKENI. Trimming shortened V by 4 bases and J by 3 bases, and 20 bases separated the two germline ends. The CDR3 spans 17 residues. CDR3: CASSLTTRRAETDTQYF. The CDR3 DNA reads TGTGCCAGCTCACTCACGACGCGGAGAGCTGAGACAGATACGCAGTATTTT.

This sequence joins TRBV5-1 and TRBJ2-5; 10 bases match TRBD1. The CDR3 spans 14 residues. The ends lost 4 bases at V and 9 bases at J; junction bases unmatched: 9. Germline loops: CDR1 SGHRS, CDR2 YFSETQ. The CDR3 sequence is CASSPRDRGGAQYF. The CDR3 DNA follows: TGCGCCAGCAGCCCCAGGGACAGGGGCGGAGCCCAGTACTTC.

The rearrangement joins TRBV29-1 to TRBJ1-2; 8 positions agree with TRBD1. This CDR3 has 12 residues. Germline loops: CDR1 SQVTM, CDR2 ANQGSEA. The CDR3 coding sequence is TGCATCCAAGGACAGGGAAAATATGGCTACACCTTC. Translated, it gives CIQGQGKYGYTF.

This rearrangement joins TRBV10-3 to TRBJ2-7, with TRBD1 matching 10 bases. With 0 bases clipped from V and 7 bases from J, the junction kept 6 bases outside the gene matches. Germline CDR1 is ENHRY and CDR2 is SYGVKD. The CDR3 extends over 15 amino acids. The CDR3 loop is CAISESGQGTREQYF. The CDR3 DNA follows: TGTGCCATCAGTGAGTCGGGACAGGGGACGAGAGAGCAGTACTTC.

This clone showed up just a few times. The chain couples TRBV5-1 to TRBJ2-7; 9 bases are shared with TRBD1. CDR3 length: 13 residues. The J segment lost 6 bases and the V segment lost 7 bases, leaving 8 bases of the junction unmatched. The germline CDR1 and CDR2 sequences are SGHRS and YFSETQ. DNA for the CDR3: TGCGCCAGCTCCGAGGGACAGGGCACCGAGCAGTACTTC. Translating gives CASSEGQGTEQYF.

V is TRBV9 and J is TRBJ2-1; D perhaps matches TRBD2 (6 bases). The V end lost 0 bases, the J end lost 8 bases, and 18 bases lay between the germline ends. This CDR3 contains 16 residues. Germline V gene sequence: CDR1 SGDLS, CDR2 YYNGEE. CDR3 DNA: TGTGCCAGCAGCGTAGAACCTAGCGCCAACGGCCATGAGCAGTTCTTC. Translated, it gives CASSVEPSANGHEQFF.

The chain recombines TRBV4-3 with TRBJ2-3; D is possibly TRBD1 (5 bases). The CDR3 length is 18 residues. The V end was cut by 0 bases, the J end by 3 bases, with 19 bases between. Germline assignment: CDR1 LGHNA and CDR2 YSLEER. This chain's CDR3 is CASSQDDSPQGRTDTQYF. The CDR3 DNA is TGCGCCAGCAGCCAAGATGATTCGCCCCAGGGTAGGACAGATACGCAGTATTTT.

The chain employs TRBV7-2 and TRBJ1-6; no reliable D call. The CDR3 is 13 residues long. CDR1 is SGHTA and CDR2 is FQGNSA in the germline V gene. Trimming shortened V by 5 bases and J by 7 bases, and 9 bases separated the two germline ends. This chain's CDR3 is CASSGNKNSPLHF. The CDR3 bases are TGTGCCAGCAGCGGCAACAAGAATTCACCCCTCCACTTT.

The chain has TRBV25-1 and TRBJ2-5; 7 nucleotides match TRBD1. V shed 2 bases, J shed 1 base, and the junction held 4 bases outside the gene matches. This CDR3 is built from 15 residues. Per germline, CDR1 MGHDK and CDR2 SYGVNS. The CDR3 is CASSEITGAQETQYF. CDR3 DNA: TGTGCCAGCAGTGAAATAACAGGGGCCCAAGAGACCCAGTACTTC.

The genes are TRBV11-2 and TRBJ1-1, with D possibly matching TRBD1 (5 bases). V dropped 3 bases and J dropped 4 bases, with 9 bases sitting between them. This CDR3 has 13 amino acids. Looked up from germline, CDR1 is SGHAT and CDR2 is FQNNGV. As DNA, the CDR3 is TGTGCCAGCAGCTTGACGGGGGGCACTGAAGCTTTCTTT. Translating gives CASSLTGGTEAFF.

This clone came up a few times. In nucleotides, the CDR3 is TGTGCCAGCACCCTGGGGTCCCGGGGCTATGGCTACACCTTC. Translating it yields CASTLGSRGYGYTF. The gene calls are TRBV7-9 and TRBJ1-2; no firm D call. Per the germline V gene, CDR1 is SEHNR and CDR2 is FQNEAQ (reference sequence). The CDR3 has 14 amino acids. The ends were cut back, 7 bases at V and 4 bases at J, with 16 bases in the middle.

The rearrangement links TRBV27 to TRBJ2-7; the D gene is possibly TRBD1 (6 bases). CDR3 length: 15 amino acids. Germline V lookup: CDR1 MNHEY, CDR2 SMNVEV (reference sequence). V was cut by 3 bases and J by 0 bases, with 12 bases left in between. CDR3 in DNA: TGTGCCAGCAGTTTTTTAAGGGGGAACTCCTACGAGCAGTACTTC. It yields the protein CASSFLRGNSYEQYF.

V and J are TRBV6-4 and TRBJ2-3, with TRBD2 matching 11 bases. The CDR3 has 14 residues. Germline values: CDR1 MRHNA, CDR2 SNTAGT. V shed 4 bases and J 4 bases; nucleotides not matched to a gene: 1. CDR3 sequence: CASSALAGADTQYF. The DNA of the CDR3 is TGTGCCAGCAGTGCACTAGCGGGGGCAGATACGCAGTATTTT.

This clone was detected only a few times. J is TRBJ2-7 and V is TRBV9; weak D call: TRBD1 (5 bases). V was shortened by 3 bases and J by 4 bases, with 11 bases between the two germline ends. The CDR3 is 13 residues long. Germline V CDR1 and CDR2: SGDLS, YYNGEE. The CDR3 is CASSARDRYEQYF. DNA for the CDR3: TGTGCCAGCAGCGCCAGGGATAGGTACGAGCAGTACTTC.

The V gene is TRBV28, the J gene TRBJ2-2; 7 bases line up with TRBD1. Germline V gene sequence: CDR1 MDHEN, CDR2 SYDVKM. The CDR3 runs 18 residues. After removal of 4 bases from V and 0 bases from J, the junction contained 11 bases not matched to a gene. CDR3 bases: TGTGCCAGCAGTTACTACCCCGGGACAGATACGAACACCGGGGAGCTGTTTTTT. This translates into CASSYYPGTDTNTGELFF.